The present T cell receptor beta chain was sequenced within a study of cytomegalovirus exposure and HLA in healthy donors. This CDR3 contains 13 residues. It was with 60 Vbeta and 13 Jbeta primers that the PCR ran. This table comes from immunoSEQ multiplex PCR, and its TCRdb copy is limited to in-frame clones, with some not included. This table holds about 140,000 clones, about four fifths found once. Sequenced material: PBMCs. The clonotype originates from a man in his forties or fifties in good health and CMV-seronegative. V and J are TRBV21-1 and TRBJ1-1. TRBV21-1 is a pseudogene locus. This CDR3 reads CASSKWRNTEAFF. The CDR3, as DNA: TGTGCCAGCAGCAAATGGAGGAACACTGAAGCTTTCTTT.